The rows below give T cell receptor beta chains drawn from one sample of a study of identifying expanded T cells in peripheral blood. Repertoires were generated with immunoSEQ multiplex PCR, while TCRdb's copy carries only in-frame clones and drops some. This sample has approximately 58,000 clones, with roughly 90% found just once. Sequencing input: blood. These TCRs come from a person between 18 and 75 years old in good health. The CDR3 runs from the conserved cysteine through the conserved F or W. Fields, in order: CDR3 protein, CDR3 DNA, V gene, D gene, J gene, clone size. The D gene is left open where the match is weak. A row's size may be missing; if present it is once, few, many or a size class.

CDR3 protein: CASGLVPDGRIHLPTGELFF; CDR3 DNA: TGTGCTAGTGGTTTGGTACCGGACGGGAGAATCCACTTACCCACCGGGGAGCTGTTTTTT; V gene: TRBV12-5; D gene: -; J gene: TRBJ2-2; clone size: -
CDR3 protein: CASSEPGGGLPHTGELFF; CDR3 DNA: TGCGCCAGCAGTGAGCCAGGGGGGGGCCTACCCCACACCGGGGAGCTGTTTTTT; V gene: TRBV10-2; D gene: -; J gene: TRBJ2-2; clone size: -
CDR3 protein: CASSQDGQKNQPQHF; CDR3 DNA: TGCGCCAGCAGCCAAGATGGACAGAAGAATCAGCCCCAGCATTTT; V gene: TRBV4-1; D gene: -; J gene: TRBJ1-5; clone size: once
CDR3 protein: CASSGLGSSYEQYF; CDR3 DNA: TGTGCCAGCTCCGGGCTAGGGTCTTCCTACGAGCAGTACTTC; V gene: TRBV18; D gene: -; J gene: TRBJ2-7; clone size: -
CDR3 protein: CASSPVHLAPSETQYF; CDR3 DNA: TGTGCCAGCAGCCCGGTCCATCTAGCGCCATCCGAGACCCAGTACTTC; V gene: TRBV5-6; D gene: -; J gene: TRBJ2-5; clone size: -
CDR3 protein: CSVDMGGYTF; CDR3 DNA: TGCAGCGTCGACATGGGTGGCTACACCTTC; V gene: TRBV29-1; D gene: -; J gene: TRBJ1-2; clone size: -
CDR3 protein: CASSSGISGNTIYF; CDR3 DNA: TGTGCCAGCAGCTCAGGGATTTCTGGAAACACCATATATTTT; V gene: TRBV5-4; D gene: -; J gene: TRBJ1-3; clone size: -
CDR3 protein: CSVEVGGSSYNEQFF; CDR3 DNA: TGCAGCGTTGAGGTTGGTGGGAGCTCCTACAATGAGCAGTTCTTC; V gene: TRBV29-1; D gene: -; J gene: TRBJ2-1; clone size: -
CDR3 protein: CASSQGLAGDEQYF; CDR3 DNA: TGTGCCAGCAGCCAGGGACTAGCGGGCGACGAGCAGTACTTC; V gene: TRBV11-2; D gene: TRBD2; J gene: TRBJ2-7; clone size: -
CDR3 protein: CASSKVASGYEQYF; CDR3 DNA: TGTGCCAGCAGTAAGGTCGCTAGCGGCTACGAGCAGTACTTC; V gene: TRBV6-5; D gene: TRBD2; J gene: TRBJ2-7; clone size: once
CDR3 protein: CASSRPERGTYNEQFF; CDR3 DNA: TGTGCCAGCAGCAGACCCGAGCGGGGGACTTACAATGAGCAGTTCTTC; V gene: TRBV4-2; D gene: TRBD2; J gene: TRBJ2-1; clone size: few
CDR3 protein: CASSLASVDYNEQFF; CDR3 DNA: TGTGCCAGCAGCTTGGCCAGCGTTGACTACAATGAGCAGTTCTTC; V gene: TRBV5-5; D gene: -; J gene: TRBJ2-1; clone size: -
CDR3 protein: CASSLAGEYEQYF; CDR3 DNA: TGTGCCAGCAGTTTAGCGGGGGAATACGAGCAGTACTTC; V gene: TRBV27; D gene: TRBD2; J gene: TRBJ2-7; clone size: -
CDR3 protein: CASSFVGGAGYEQYF; CDR3 DNA: TGTGCCAGCAGTTTTGTCGGGGGGGCGGGGTACGAGCAGTACTTC; V gene: TRBV27; D gene: TRBD2; J gene: TRBJ2-7; clone size: -
CDR3 protein: CASSLEPFFGGAGELFF; CDR3 DNA: TGTGCCAGCAGCCTCGAACCATTCTTTGGGGGAGCCGGGGAGCTGTTTTTT; V gene: TRBV7-6; D gene: -; J gene: TRBJ2-2; clone size: -
CDR3 protein: CASSQRASGETDTQYF; CDR3 DNA: TGCGCCAGCAGCCAAAGGGCTAGCGGGGAAACAGATACGCAGTATTTT; V gene: TRBV4-1; D gene: TRBD2; J gene: TRBJ2-3; clone size: -
CDR3 protein: CASSSLSTDTQYF; CDR3 DNA: TGTGCCAGCAGCTCCCTTAGCACAGATACGCAGTATTTT; V gene: TRBV7-2; D gene: -; J gene: TRBJ2-3; clone size: once
CDR3 protein: CASSPGPAEQYF; CDR3 DNA: TGTGCCAGCTCGCCGGGACCGGCGGAGCAGTACTTC; V gene: TRBV18; D gene: -; J gene: TRBJ2-7; clone size: -
CDR3 protein: CASSFRQNTEAFF; CDR3 DNA: TGTGCCAGCAGCTTCCGACAGAACACTGAAGCTTTCTTT; V gene: TRBV7-9; D gene: -; J gene: TRBJ1-1; clone size: -
CDR3 protein: CACKPPGQQETQYF; CDR3 DNA: TGTGCCTGCAAACCACCGGGACAGCAAGAGACCCAGTACTTC; V gene: TRBV30; D gene: TRBD1; J gene: TRBJ2-5; clone size: -
CDR3 protein: CASSLSIGGREETQYF; CDR3 DNA: TGTGCCAGCAGCTTATCCATTGGCGGGAGGGAAGAGACCCAGTACTTC; V gene: TRBV7-7; D gene: TRBD2; J gene: TRBJ2-5; clone size: -
CDR3 protein: CASSFAGGGTEAFF; CDR3 DNA: TGTGCCAGCAGCTTTGCAGGGGGTGGCACTGAAGCTTTCTTT; V gene: TRBV7-2; D gene: TRBD1; J gene: TRBJ1-1; clone size: -
CDR3 protein: CASSGGLSTDTQYF; CDR3 DNA: TGTGCCAGCAGTGGAGGACTAAGCACAGATACGCAGTATTTT; V gene: TRBV2; D gene: -; J gene: TRBJ2-3; clone size: -
CDR3 protein: CASSTPRLGGGRSTDTQYF; CDR3 DNA: TGTGCCAGCAGCACCCCCCGCTTGGGCGGGGGGCGATCCACAGATACGCAGTATTTT; V gene: TRBV9; D gene: TRBD2; J gene: TRBJ2-3; clone size: -
CDR3 protein: CASSVAVGYEQYF; CDR3 DNA: TGTGCCAGCAGCGTAGCTGTCGGGTACGAGCAGTACTTC; V gene: TRBV9; D gene: -; J gene: TRBJ2-7; clone size: -
CDR3 protein: CASSEALGGVLDYGYTF; CDR3 DNA: TGTGCCAGCAGTGAAGCGCTTGGGGGAGTCCTAGACTATGGCTACACCTTC; V gene: TRBV6-1; D gene: -; J gene: TRBJ1-2; clone size: -
CDR3 protein: CASSSRRVLSSYEQYF; CDR3 DNA: TGTGCCAGCAGCTCAAGACGGGTTTTGAGCTCCTACGAGCAGTACTTC; V gene: TRBV21-1; D gene: -; J gene: TRBJ2-7; clone size: -
CDR3 protein: CASSQWTGEAYEQYF; CDR3 DNA: TGCGCCAGCAGCCAATGGACAGGGGAAGCCTACGAGCAGTACTTC; V gene: TRBV4-3; D gene: TRBD1; J gene: TRBJ2-7; clone size: -
CDR3 protein: CASSYTKRASYEQYF; CDR3 DNA: TGTGCCAGCAGTTACACGAAAAGAGCGAGCTACGAGCAGTACTTC; V gene: TRBV6-5; D gene: -; J gene: TRBJ2-7; clone size: -
CDR3 protein: CASSWTTVNSPLHF; CDR3 DNA: TGTGCCAGCAGCTGGACGACGGTTAATTCACCCCTCCACTTT; V gene: TRBV5-8; D gene: -; J gene: TRBJ1-6; clone size: -
CDR3 protein: CAISESRHDDEQFF; CDR3 DNA: TGTGCCATCAGTGAGTCGCGACACGACGATGAGCAGTTCTTC; V gene: TRBV10-3; D gene: -; J gene: TRBJ2-1; clone size: -
CDR3 protein: CAISELPTSGSEGTQYF; CDR3 DNA: TGTGCCATCAGTGAACTTCCGACTAGCGGGAGTGAAGGGACCCAGTACTTC; V gene: TRBV10-3; D gene: TRBD2; J gene: TRBJ2-5; clone size: -
CDR3 protein: CASSYLPGGGGYEQYF; CDR3 DNA: TGTGCCAGCAGTTACCTCCCGGGGGGAGGGGGCTACGAGCAGTACTTC; V gene: TRBV6-5; D gene: -; J gene: TRBJ2-7; clone size: -
CDR3 protein: CASSRTGGSTEAFF; CDR3 DNA: TGTGCCAGCAGTCGGACAGGGGGAAGCACTGAAGCTTTCTTT; V gene: TRBV2; D gene: TRBD1; J gene: TRBJ1-1; clone size: -
CDR3 protein: CASSLKGADTQYF; CDR3 DNA: TGTGCCAGCAGCTTAAAGGGGGCAGATACGCAGTATTTT; V gene: TRBV7-2; D gene: -; J gene: TRBJ2-3; clone size: -
CDR3 protein: CASRGGHTNTEAFF; CDR3 DNA: TGTGCCAGCAGGGGCGGACATACGAACACTGAAGCTTTCTTT; V gene: TRBV28; D gene: -; J gene: TRBJ1-1; clone size: -
CDR3 protein: CASSRDGTSARGQFF; CDR3 DNA: TGTGCCAGCTCACGGGACGGGACTAGCGCCCGTGGGCAGTTCTTC; V gene: TRBV18; D gene: TRBD2; J gene: TRBJ2-1; clone size: -
CDR3 protein: CASSLGLAGGHNEQFF; CDR3 DNA: TGCGCCAGCAGCCTAGGACTAGCGGGAGGGCACAATGAGCAGTTCTTC; V gene: TRBV5-1; D gene: TRBD2; J gene: TRBJ2-1; clone size: few
CDR3 protein: CASSRYREGQETQYF; CDR3 DNA: TGTGCCAGCAGCCGCTACCGGGAGGGCCAAGAGACCCAGTACTTC; V gene: TRBV5-4; D gene: TRBD2; J gene: TRBJ2-5; clone size: -
CDR3 protein: CAWSNGGGAGETQYF; CDR3 DNA: TGTGCCTGGAGTAACGGCGGGGGGGCGGGAGAGACCCAGTACTTC; V gene: TRBV30; D gene: TRBD2; J gene: TRBJ2-5; clone size: -
CDR3 protein: CASSGGTRPGIF; CDR3 DNA: TGTGCCAGCAGCGGTGGCACCCGGCCAGGGATCTTC; V gene: TRBV5-6; D gene: -; J gene: TRBJ2-1; clone size: -
CDR3 protein: CASSLEGSGAYEQYF; CDR3 DNA: TGTGCCAGCAGCTTAGAAGGTAGCGGAGCCTACGAGCAGTACTTC; V gene: TRBV7-2; D gene: -; J gene: TRBJ2-7; clone size: -
CDR3 protein: CASSYLGGRAFF; CDR3 DNA: TGTGCCAGCAGTTATCTAGGAGGGAGAGCTTTCTTT; V gene: TRBV6-6; D gene: -; J gene: TRBJ1-1; clone size: -
CDR3 protein: CASELAGDSYEQYF; CDR3 DNA: TGTGCCAGCGAACTAGCGGGTGACTCCTACGAGCAGTACTTC; V gene: TRBV6-1; D gene: TRBD2; J gene: TRBJ2-7; clone size: -
CDR3 protein: CASTQTGDKQFF; CDR3 DNA: TGTGCCAGTACCCAGACAGGGGATAAGCAGTTCTTC; V gene: TRBV19; D gene: TRBD1; J gene: TRBJ2-1; clone size: -
CDR3 protein: CASSLEGTGGSGNTIYF; CDR3 DNA: TGTGCCAGCAGCTTGGAAGGGACTGGGGGCTCTGGAAACACCATATATTTT; V gene: TRBV5-4; D gene: -; J gene: TRBJ1-3; clone size: -
CDR3 protein: CASSRLQGDGSQHF; CDR3 DNA: TGTGCCAGCAGTCGACTACAGGGCGACGGGTCTCAGCATTTT; V gene: TRBV27; D gene: -; J gene: TRBJ1-5; clone size: -
CDR3 protein: CASSSRPSSGNTIYF; CDR3 DNA: TGTGCCAGTAGTAGTCGGCCGTCCTCTGGAAACACCATATATTTT; V gene: TRBV19; D gene: -; J gene: TRBJ1-3; clone size: -
CDR3 protein: CASSSRGTGGPNQETQYF; CDR3 DNA: TGTGCCAGCAGTTCAAGGGGGACAGGGGGCCCAAACCAAGAGACCCAGTACTTC; V gene: TRBV28; D gene: TRBD1; J gene: TRBJ2-5; clone size: -
CDR3 protein: CASGDGRYTEAFF; CDR3 DNA: TGTGCCAGCGGGGACGGAAGGTACACTGAAGCTTTCTTT; V gene: TRBV9; D gene: -; J gene: TRBJ1-1; clone size: -
CDR3 protein: CASSVLTGAGTQYF; CDR3 DNA: TGTGCCAGCAGTGTACTGACTGGGGCAGGGACCCAGTACTTC; V gene: TRBV2; D gene: -; J gene: TRBJ2-5; clone size: -
CDR3 protein: CASSRPGGWVNEAFF; CDR3 DNA: TGTGCCAGTAGTAGGCCAGGGGGTTGGGTTAATGAAGCTTTCTTT; V gene: TRBV19; D gene: TRBD1; J gene: TRBJ1-1; clone size: few
CDR3 protein: CASSYGDSLGDTQYF; CDR3 DNA: TGTGCCAGCAGTTACGGGGACAGTCTTGGAGATACGCAGTATTTT; V gene: TRBV6-5; D gene: TRBD1; J gene: TRBJ2-3; clone size: -
CDR3 protein: CSVDSRRVNYGYTF; CDR3 DNA: TGCAGCGTTGATTCCCGCAGGGTAAACTATGGCTACACCTTC; V gene: TRBV29-1; D gene: -; J gene: TRBJ1-2; clone size: -
CDR3 protein: CAISVLNTGELFF; CDR3 DNA: TGTGCCATCAGTGTCCTTAACACCGGGGAGCTGTTTTTT; V gene: TRBV10-3; D gene: -; J gene: TRBJ2-2; clone size: once
CDR3 protein: CASSLADLGKPNYGYTF; CDR3 DNA: TGTGCCAGCAGCTTGGCCGACCTTGGAAAACCTAACTATGGCTACACCTTC; V gene: TRBV5-4; D gene: -; J gene: TRBJ1-2; clone size: -
CDR3 protein: CASRGSFLSPGGRGYTF; CDR3 DNA: TGTGCCAGCAGGGGGTCCTTTTTGTCCCCAGGGGGCCGAGGCTACACCTTC; V gene: TRBV2; D gene: TRBD1; J gene: TRBJ1-2; clone size: -
CDR3 protein: CASRGLAGARGTDTQYF; CDR3 DNA: TGTGCCAGCCGGGGACTAGCGGGAGCTAGGGGCACAGATACGCAGTATTTT; V gene: TRBV27; D gene: TRBD2; J gene: TRBJ2-3; clone size: -
CDR3 protein: CASSPRAGGRNTIYF; CDR3 DNA: TGTGCCAGCAGCCCACGCGCAGGGGGGAGAAACACCATATATTTT; V gene: TRBV6-6; D gene: TRBD1; J gene: TRBJ1-3; clone size: -